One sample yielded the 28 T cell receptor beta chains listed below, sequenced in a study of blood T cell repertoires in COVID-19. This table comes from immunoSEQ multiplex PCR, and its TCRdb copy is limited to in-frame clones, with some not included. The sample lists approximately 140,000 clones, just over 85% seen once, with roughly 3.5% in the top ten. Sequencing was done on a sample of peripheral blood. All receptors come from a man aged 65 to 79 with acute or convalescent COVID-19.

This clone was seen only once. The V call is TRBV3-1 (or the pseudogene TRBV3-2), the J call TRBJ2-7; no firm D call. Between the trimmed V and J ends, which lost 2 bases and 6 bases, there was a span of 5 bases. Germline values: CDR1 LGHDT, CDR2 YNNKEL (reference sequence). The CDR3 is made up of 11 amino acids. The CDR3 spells CASSQNGEQYF. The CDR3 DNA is TGTGCCAGCAGCCAAAACGGCGAGCAGTACTTC.

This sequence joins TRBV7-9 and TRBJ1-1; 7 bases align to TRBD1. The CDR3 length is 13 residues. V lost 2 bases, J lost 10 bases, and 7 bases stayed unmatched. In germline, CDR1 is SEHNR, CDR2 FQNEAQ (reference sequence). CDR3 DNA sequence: TGTGCCAGCAGCTTATCTGACAGGGAAGGAGCTTTCTTT. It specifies CASSLSDREGAFF.

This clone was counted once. In nucleotides, the CDR3 is TGTGCCAGCAGCGTAGTGGACTACACAGATACGCAGTATTTT. As protein: CASSVVDYTDTQYF. The V gene is TRBV9, the J gene TRBJ2-3, with a tentative D call TRBD2 (6 bases). V was shortened by 0 bases and J by 2 bases, with 7 bases between the two germline ends. The CDR3 runs 14 residues. Germline V gene sequence: CDR1 SGDLS, CDR2 YYNGEE.

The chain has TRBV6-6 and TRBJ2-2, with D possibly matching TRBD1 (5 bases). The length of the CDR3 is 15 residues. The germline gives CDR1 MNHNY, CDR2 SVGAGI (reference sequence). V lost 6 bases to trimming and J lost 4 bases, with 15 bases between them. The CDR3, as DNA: TGTGCCAGCAGCGTAGGGGTATCGGGCACCGGGGAGCTGTTTTTT. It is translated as CASSVGVSGTGELFF.

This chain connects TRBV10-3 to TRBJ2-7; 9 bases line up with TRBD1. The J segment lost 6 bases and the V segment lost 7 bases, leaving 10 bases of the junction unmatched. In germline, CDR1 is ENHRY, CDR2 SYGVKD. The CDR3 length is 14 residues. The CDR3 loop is CAITPGQGSTEQYF. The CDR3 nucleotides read TGTGCCATCACCCCGGGACAGGGCTCGACCGAGCAGTACTTC.

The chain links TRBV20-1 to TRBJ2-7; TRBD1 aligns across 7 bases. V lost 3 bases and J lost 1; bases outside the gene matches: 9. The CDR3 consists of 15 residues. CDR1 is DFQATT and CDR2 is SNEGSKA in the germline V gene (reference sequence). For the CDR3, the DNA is TGCAGTGCTAGTTTGATCGGACAGGTGTCCTACGAGCAGTACTTC. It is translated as CSASLIGQVSYEQYF.

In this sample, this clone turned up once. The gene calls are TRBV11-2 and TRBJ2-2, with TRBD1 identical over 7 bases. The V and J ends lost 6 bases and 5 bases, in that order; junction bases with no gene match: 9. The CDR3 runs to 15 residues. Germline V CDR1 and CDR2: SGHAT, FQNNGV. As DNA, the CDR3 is TGTGCCAGCAGTTACCGACAGGGAACAACCGGGGAGCTGTTTTTT. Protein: CASSYRQGTTGELFF.

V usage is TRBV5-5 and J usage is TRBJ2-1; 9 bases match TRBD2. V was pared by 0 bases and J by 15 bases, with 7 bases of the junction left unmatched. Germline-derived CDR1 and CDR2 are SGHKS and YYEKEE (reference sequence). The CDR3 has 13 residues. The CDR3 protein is CASSLGTSGFLFF. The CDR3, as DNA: TGTGCCAGCAGCTTGGGAACTAGCGGGTTTCTGTTCTTC.

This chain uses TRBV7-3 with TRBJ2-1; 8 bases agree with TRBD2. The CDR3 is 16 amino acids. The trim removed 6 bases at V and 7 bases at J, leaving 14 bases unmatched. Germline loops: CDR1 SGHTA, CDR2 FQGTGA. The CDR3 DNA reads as TGTGCCAGCAGTGCGAATAGGCCTAGCGGGTTGAATGAGCAGTTCTTC. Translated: CASSANRPSGLNEQFF.

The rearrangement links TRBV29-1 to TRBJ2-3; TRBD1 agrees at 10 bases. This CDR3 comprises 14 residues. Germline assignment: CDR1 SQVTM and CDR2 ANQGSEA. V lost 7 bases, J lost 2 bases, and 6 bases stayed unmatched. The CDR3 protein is CSARDRGPTDTQYF. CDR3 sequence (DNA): TGCAGCGCTCGGGACAGGGGTCCCACAGATACGCAGTATTTT.

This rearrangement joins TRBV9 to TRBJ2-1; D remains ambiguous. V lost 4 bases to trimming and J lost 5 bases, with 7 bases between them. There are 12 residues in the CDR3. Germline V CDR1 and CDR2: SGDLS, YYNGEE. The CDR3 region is CASSKSNNEQFF. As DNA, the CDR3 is TGTGCCAGCAGCAAATCAAACAATGAGCAGTTCTTC.

The CDR3 is CASSLPTGGVSDTQYF. The CDR3 nucleotides are TGCGCCAGCAGCCTACCGACAGGGGGAGTGTCAGATACGCAGTATTTT. The chain links TRBV5-1 to TRBJ2-3; 9 bases agree with TRBD1. V shed 4 bases and J 4 bases; nucleotides not matched to a gene: 10. The CDR3 is 16 residues long. Germline V gene lookup returns CDR1 SGHRS and CDR2 YFSETQ.

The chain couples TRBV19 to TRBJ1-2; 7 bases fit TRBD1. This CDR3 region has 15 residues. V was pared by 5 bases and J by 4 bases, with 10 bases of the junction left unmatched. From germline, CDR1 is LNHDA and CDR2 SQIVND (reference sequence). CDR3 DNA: TGTGCCAGTAGTCTCGTACAGGGGTACGGCTATGGCTACACCTTC. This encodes CASSLVQGYGYGYTF. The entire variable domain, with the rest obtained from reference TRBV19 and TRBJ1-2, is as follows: DGGITQSPKYLFRKEGQNVTLSCEQNLNHDAMYWYRQDPGQGLRLIYYSQIVNDFQKGDIAEGYSVSREKKESFPLTVTSAQKNPTAFYLCASSLVQGYGYGYTFGSGTRLTVV.

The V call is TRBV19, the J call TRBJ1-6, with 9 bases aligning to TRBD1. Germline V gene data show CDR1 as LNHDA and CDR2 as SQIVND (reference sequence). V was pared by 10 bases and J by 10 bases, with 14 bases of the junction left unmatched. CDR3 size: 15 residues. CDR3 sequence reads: CATDPGTGIQSPLHF. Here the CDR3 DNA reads TGTGCCACAGATCCCGGGACAGGGATACAATCACCCCTCCACTTT.

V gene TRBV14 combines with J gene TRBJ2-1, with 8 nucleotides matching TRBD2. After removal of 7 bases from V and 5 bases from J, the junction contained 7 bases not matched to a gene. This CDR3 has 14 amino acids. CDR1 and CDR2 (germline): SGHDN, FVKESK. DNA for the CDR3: TGTGCCAGCACCGAAGGTAGCGGGGACAATGAGCAGTTCTTC. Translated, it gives CASTEGSGDNEQFF. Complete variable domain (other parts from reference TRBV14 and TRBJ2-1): EAGVTQFPSHSVIEKGQTVTLRCDPISGHDNLYWYRRVMGKEIKFLLHFVKESKQDESGMPNNRFLAERTGGTYSTLKVQPAELEDSGVYFCASTEGSGDNEQFFGPGTRLTVL.

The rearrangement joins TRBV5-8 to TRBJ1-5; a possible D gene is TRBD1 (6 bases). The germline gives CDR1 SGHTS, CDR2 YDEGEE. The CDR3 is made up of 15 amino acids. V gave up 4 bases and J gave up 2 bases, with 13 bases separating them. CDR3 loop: CASSPTGIGNQPQHF. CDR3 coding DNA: TGTGCCAGCAGCCCTACAGGGATTGGCAATCAGCCCCAGCATTTT.

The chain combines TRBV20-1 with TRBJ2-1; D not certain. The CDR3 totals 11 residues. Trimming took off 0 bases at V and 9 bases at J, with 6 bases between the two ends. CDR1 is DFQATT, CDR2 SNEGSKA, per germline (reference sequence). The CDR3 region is CSARDLAEQFF. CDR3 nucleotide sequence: TGCAGTGCTAGAGATCTGGCTGAGCAGTTCTTC.

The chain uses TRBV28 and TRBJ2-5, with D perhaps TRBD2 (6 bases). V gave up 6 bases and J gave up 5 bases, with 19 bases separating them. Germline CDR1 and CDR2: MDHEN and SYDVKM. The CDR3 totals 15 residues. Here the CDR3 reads CASSPDTGLSETQYF. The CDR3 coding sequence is TGTGCCAGCAGCCCAGACACGGGACTGTCGGAGACCCAGTACTTC.

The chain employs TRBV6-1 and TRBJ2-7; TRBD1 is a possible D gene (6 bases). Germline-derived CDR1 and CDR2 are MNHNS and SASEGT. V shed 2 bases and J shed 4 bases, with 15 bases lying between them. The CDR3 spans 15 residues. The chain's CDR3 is CASSEIFAQGYEQYF. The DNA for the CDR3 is TGTGCCAGCAGTGAAATTTTCGCACAGGGATACGAGCAGTACTTC.

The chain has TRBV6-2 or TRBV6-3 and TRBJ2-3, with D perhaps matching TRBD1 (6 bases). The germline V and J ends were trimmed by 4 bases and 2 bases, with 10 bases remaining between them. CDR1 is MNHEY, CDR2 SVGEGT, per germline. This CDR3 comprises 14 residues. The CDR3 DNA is TGTGCCAGCAGTTCTACAGGGTCCACAGATACGCAGTATTTT. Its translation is CASSSTGSTDTQYF.

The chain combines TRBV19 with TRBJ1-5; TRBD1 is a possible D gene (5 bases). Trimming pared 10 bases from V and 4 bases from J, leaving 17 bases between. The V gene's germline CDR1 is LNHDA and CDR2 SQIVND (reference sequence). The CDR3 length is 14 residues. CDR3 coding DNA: TGTGCCACCCAGGGAGGGTTCGGGAATCAGCCCCAGCATTTT. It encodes CATQGGFGNQPQHF.

CDR3 in amino acids: CASSFGGDYGYTF. CDR3 sequence (DNA): TGCGCCAGCAGCTTTGGGGGCGACTATGGCTACACCTTC. The V call is TRBV5-1, the J call TRBJ1-2, with TRBD1 as a possible D gene (6 bases). This CDR3 region has 13 residues. V was pared by 2 bases and J by 3 bases, with 8 bases between. Germline V lookup: CDR1 SGHRS, CDR2 YFSETQ.

The CDR3 DNA reads as TGTGCCAGCAGTTTAGCGGACAGGGGGCGCGGCTACACCTTC. Encoded protein: CASSLADRGRGYTF. The chain uses TRBV28 and TRBJ1-2; the match to TRBD1 covers 11 bases. The CDR3 is 14 amino acids. Germline values: CDR1 MDHEN, CDR2 SYDVKM. V gave up 2 bases and J gave up 8 bases; unmatched junction bases: 4.

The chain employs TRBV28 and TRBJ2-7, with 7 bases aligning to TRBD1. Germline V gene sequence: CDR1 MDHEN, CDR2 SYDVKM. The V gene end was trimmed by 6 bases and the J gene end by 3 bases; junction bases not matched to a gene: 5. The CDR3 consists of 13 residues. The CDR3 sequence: CASRPGQHYEQYF. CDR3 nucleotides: TGTGCCAGCAGGCCGGGACAGCACTACGAGCAGTACTTC.

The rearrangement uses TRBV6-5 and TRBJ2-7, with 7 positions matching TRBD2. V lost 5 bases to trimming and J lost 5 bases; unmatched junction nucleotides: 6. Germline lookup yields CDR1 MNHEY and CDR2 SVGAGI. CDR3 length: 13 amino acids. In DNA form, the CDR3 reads TGTGCCAGCAGTAGGGCGGGAGCCCACGAGCAGTACTTC. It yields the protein CASSRAGAHEQYF.

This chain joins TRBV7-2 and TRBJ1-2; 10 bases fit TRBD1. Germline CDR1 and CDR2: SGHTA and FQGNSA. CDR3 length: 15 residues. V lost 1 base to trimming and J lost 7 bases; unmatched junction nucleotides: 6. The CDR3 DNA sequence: TGTGCCAGCAGCTTAGGTACCGGGACAGGGGTTGGCTACACCTTC. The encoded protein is CASSLGTGTGVGYTF.

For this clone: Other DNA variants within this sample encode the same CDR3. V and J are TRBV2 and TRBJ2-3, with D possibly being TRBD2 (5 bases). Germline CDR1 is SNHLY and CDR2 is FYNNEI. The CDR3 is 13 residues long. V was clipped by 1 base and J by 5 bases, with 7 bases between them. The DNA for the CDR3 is TGTGCCAGCAGTGAAGGGGCGGGAGATACGCAGTATTTT. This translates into CASSEGAGDTQYF. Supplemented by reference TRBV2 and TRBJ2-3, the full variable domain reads EPEVTQTPSHQVTQMGQEVILRCVPISNHLYFYWYRQILGQKVEFLVSFYNNEISEKSEIFDDQFSVERPDGSNFTLKIRSTKLEDSAMYFCASSEGAGDTQYFGPGTRLTVL.

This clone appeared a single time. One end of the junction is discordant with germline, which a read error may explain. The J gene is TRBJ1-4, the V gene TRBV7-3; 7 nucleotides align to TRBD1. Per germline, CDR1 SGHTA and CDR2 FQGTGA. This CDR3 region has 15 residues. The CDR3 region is CASSITGAPNEKLFF. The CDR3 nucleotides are TGTGCCAGCAGCATAACAGGGGCCCCTAATGAAAAACTGTTTTTT.